These T cell receptor beta chains were read from a single sample in a study of blood T cells in healthy people across ages. TCRdb itself ran the 5' RACE reads through MiXCR, one entry per CDR3 protein. The repertoire holds some 690,000 distinct CDR3 sequences, with roughly 20% as singletons. Sample: blood. The source of these receptors is a man in his 70s in good health. The CDR3 runs from the conserved cysteine through the conserved F or W. Each record gives: V gene, D gene, J gene, clone size, CDR3 protein, CDR3 DNA. D genes are given only for firm matches. Not every row has a clone size; where given, it reads once, few, many or a size class.

v_call: TRBV5-1; d_call: .; j_call: TRBJ1-1; clone_size: .; cdr3_aa: CASRGEAHQNTEAFF; cdr3_nt: TGCGCCAGCAGAGGGGAGGCGCACCAAAACACTGAAGCTTTCTTT
v_call: TRBV19; d_call: .; j_call: TRBJ2-1; clone_size: .; cdr3_aa: CASSIAGGSPRNEQFF; cdr3_nt: TGTGCCAGTAGTATAGCTGGCGGATCGCCTCGCAATGAGCAGTTCTTC
v_call: TRBV14; d_call: .; j_call: TRBJ2-3; clone_size: .; cdr3_aa: CASSQVVGSSTDTQYF; cdr3_nt: TGTGCCAGCAGCCAAGTGGTGGGGTCTAGCACAGATACGCAGTATTTT
v_call: TRBV28; d_call: .; j_call: TRBJ1-1; clone_size: .; cdr3_aa: CASSLRGINTEASF; cdr3_nt: TGTGCCAGCAGTTTACGAGGGATAAACACTGAAGCTTCCTTT
v_call: TRBV20-1; d_call: TRBD2; j_call: TRBJ2-3; clone_size: .; cdr3_aa: CSASYSGGRTDTQYF; cdr3_nt: TGCAGTGCTAGTTATAGCGGGGGACGCACAGATACGCAGTATTTT
v_call: TRBV12-3/TRBV12-4; d_call: TRBD2; j_call: TRBJ2-3; clone_size: few; cdr3_aa: CASSPGTSGGVTDTQYF; cdr3_nt: TGTGCCAGCAGTCCCGGGACTAGCGGGGGTGTCACAGATACGCAGTATTTT
v_call: TRBV11-2; d_call: .; j_call: TRBJ1-2; clone_size: few; cdr3_aa: CASSLGGLLTYTF; cdr3_nt: TGTGCCAGCAGCTTAGGGGGTTTGTTGACTTACACCTTC
v_call: TRBV20-1; d_call: .; j_call: TRBJ2-6; clone_size: few; cdr3_aa: CSARDGPWGSGANVLTF; cdr3_nt: TGCAGTGCTAGAGATGGCCCATGGGGGTCTGGGGCCAACGTCCTGACTTTC
v_call: TRBV20-1; d_call: .; j_call: TRBJ2-1; clone_size: .; cdr3_aa: CSAHRGPKQFF; cdr3_nt: TGCAGTGCCCATCGAGGACCCAAGCAGTTCTTC
v_call: TRBV5-1; d_call: .; j_call: TRBJ1-1; clone_size: .; cdr3_aa: CASSLPGVGEAFF; cdr3_nt: TGCGCCAGCAGCTTGCCAGGCGTAGGTGAAGCTTTCTTT
v_call: TRBV28; d_call: .; j_call: TRBJ2-7; clone_size: few; cdr3_aa: CASSPHTWTVYEQYF; cdr3_nt: TGTGCCAGCAGTCCCCATACCTGGACAGTATACGAGCAGTACTTC
v_call: TRBV6-2/TRBV6-3; d_call: TRBD1; j_call: TRBJ2-6; clone_size: few; cdr3_aa: CASSSIQGASGANVLTF; cdr3_nt: TGTGCCAGCAGTTCTATACAGGGGGCTTCTGGGGCCAACGTCCTGACTTTC
v_call: TRBV15; d_call: TRBD1; j_call: TRBJ1-1; clone_size: .; cdr3_aa: CATSRQDREAFF; cdr3_nt: TGTGCCACCAGCAGACAGGACAGGGAAGCTTTCTTT
v_call: TRBV4-3; d_call: .; j_call: TRBJ2-3; clone_size: .; cdr3_aa: CASSQGEPDTQYF; cdr3_nt: TGCGCCAGCAGCCAGGGAGAGCCAGATACGCAGTATTTT
v_call: TRBV5-1; d_call: .; j_call: TRBJ2-4; clone_size: many; cdr3_aa: CASSLAGAGAKNIQYF; cdr3_nt: TGCGCCAGCAGCTTGGCCGGTGCAGGGGCCAAAAACATTCAGTACTTC
v_call: TRBV5-1; d_call: TRBD2; j_call: TRBJ2-2; clone_size: .; cdr3_aa: CASSGRTSGGLDNTGELFF; cdr3_nt: TGCGCCAGCAGCGGGCGGACTAGCGGGGGGCTTGATAACACCGGGGAGCTGTTTTTT
v_call: TRBV20-1; d_call: TRBD2; j_call: TRBJ2-2; clone_size: .; cdr3_aa: CSARLAGITGELFF; cdr3_nt: TGCAGTGCCCGACTAGCGGGGATCACCGGGGAGCTGTTTTTT
v_call: TRBV29-1; d_call: .; j_call: TRBJ1-4; clone_size: few; cdr3_aa: CSVGESHEKLFF; cdr3_nt: TGCAGCGTTGGCGAGAGTCATGAAAAACTGTTTTTT
v_call: TRBV30; d_call: TRBD1; j_call: TRBJ1-5; clone_size: many; cdr3_aa: CALRRSPGQRRSQPQHF; cdr3_nt: TGTGCCCTCCGCCGATCACCGGGACAGCGGCGGAGTCAGCCCCAGCATTTT
v_call: TRBV30; d_call: .; j_call: TRBJ1-4; clone_size: .; cdr3_aa: CAWSRIATNEKLFF; cdr3_nt: TGTGCCTGGAGTAGGATTGCAACTAATGAAAAACTGTTTTTT
v_call: TRBV3-1; d_call: TRBD2; j_call: TRBJ2-1; clone_size: .; cdr3_aa: CASSQEGAGAYNEQFF; cdr3_nt: TGTGCCAGCAGCCAAGAAGGAGCGGGGGCCTACAATGAGCAGTTCTTC
v_call: TRBV7-8; d_call: .; j_call: TRBJ2-7; clone_size: .; cdr3_aa: CASSLDVGESSYEQYF; cdr3_nt: TGTGCCAGCAGCTTAGATGTCGGGGAGTCATCCTACGAGCAGTACTTC
v_call: TRBV12-3/TRBV12-4; d_call: .; j_call: TRBJ1-2; clone_size: many; cdr3_aa: CASSLAGGAYGYTF; cdr3_nt: TGTGCCAGCAGCCTTGCGGGGGGCGCCTATGGCTACACCTTC